Sequencing of this T cell receptor (beta chain) was carried out in a study of blood T cell repertoires in COVID-19. Study context: Acute-phase and convalescent COVID-19 samples originated in the United States, Italy and Spain. T cells, B-cell-depleted T cells, or PBMCs supplied cDNA or gDNA.

Authors' data handling: Amplification with reference gene primers provided the estimates of nucleated cell counts. The protocol was immunoSEQ multiplex PCR, while the TCRdb copy is restricted to in-frame clones and leaves out a portion. V and J calls and clone size are those listed in that table; D and trimming were worked out from the DNA. The table records fewer than 85,000 clones, approximately 84% of them present only once. Per the germline V gene, CDR1 is WNHNN and CDR2 is SYGVQD (reference sequence). CDR3 length: 13 amino acids. Trimming took off 4 bases at V and 4 bases at J, with 11 bases between the two ends.

Sequencing was carried out using peripheral blood. This chain joins TRBV10-1 and TRBJ2-7; perhaps TRBD2 as D (5 bases). This receptor was identified in a human donor in a cohort sampled during active COVID-19. CDR3: CASSVASGYEQYF. The DNA for the CDR3 is TGCGCCAGCAGTGTCGCTTCGGGGTACGAGCAGTACTTC.